This T cell receptor (beta chain) emerged from a study of OX40 agonist ivuxolimab in advanced cancers. Describing the broader study: Ivuxolimab was an agonistic, fully human IgG2 monoclonal antibody directed against OX40 (CD134), a costimulatory receptor. The purpose of peripheral TCRbeta sequencing was to test whether ivuxolimab changed TCR sequence diversity and led to clonal T-cell expansion. Of the approximately 54 patients in dose escalation, 19 had hepatocellular carcinoma, some 15 had melanoma, 9 had renal cell carcinoma and 9 had head and neck cancer. The paper covers the monotherapy dose-escalation part of the phase I ivuxolimab trial, which included N of about 50 patients. Intravenous ivuxolimab was administered to patients every 2 weeks at six dose levels: 0.01, 0.1, 0.3, 1.5, 3 and 10 mg/kg. The dose-escalation cohort was 80% to 90% male with a mean age of roughly 62 years, ranging from roughly 23 to 85. Partial responses occurred in three dose-escalation patients: two with cutaneous melanoma and one with hepatocellular carcinoma. Prior anti-PD-1, anti-PD-L1 or anti-CTLA-4 therapy was permitted, and approximately 42% of dose-escalation patients had received checkpoint inhibitors.

The trial excluded patients who had a history of autoimmune disease or were on systemic immunosuppression. Peripheral blood for TCR sequencing was collected from all dose cohorts at baseline, on cycle 4 day 1, and on cycle 7 day 1. Samples were obtained from an open-label, multicenter, first-in-human phase I dose-escalation trial of ivuxolimab. Adults with locally advanced or metastatic melanoma, renal cell carcinoma, hepatocellular carcinoma or head and neck squamous cell carcinoma were enrolled in the trial. CD4+ and CD8+ T cells were sorted separately from peripheral blood before TCR sequencing. Overall study outcomes, separate from this receptor: On average, CD8+ T cells showed more expanded clones than CD4+ T cells after ivuxolimab. The antigen specificity of the clonally expanded peripheral T cells was not determined. Clonal expansion of both CD4+ and CD8+ blood T cells was observed from baseline to week 6 at doses 0.1 to 3.0 mg/kg. In partial responders in the 0.1-3.0 mg/kg groups, normalized peripheral clonal expansion was found to be among the lowest, especially among CD8+ T cells. Low levels of normalized T-cell clonal expansion were also seen in some patients who did not respond.

The CDR1 and CDR2 encoded by the germline V gene (reference sequence) are PRHDT and FYEKMQ. Relative to germline, V is missing 4 bases and J is missing 6 bases, with 3 bases of the junction outside any gene match. The CDR3 goes from the cysteine to the phenylalanine over 14 residues. Solely the CDR3 DNA is kept, with 42 bases framed from the first base. For sequencing of the TCRbeta CDR3 region, genomic DNA was extracted from the sorted cells. TCRbeta CDR3 regions were sequenced using the immunoSEQ Assay. TCRdb carries this immuneACCESS record with in-frame sequences only. Its versions omit some clonotypes, under half of them owing to an unresolved V gene in the studies checked, with the rest unexplained. Present in this sample are about 17,000 clones, roughly nine tenths of which were seen just once. Approximately 24% of the sample rests with the top ten. A note on this clone: The clone's antigen remains unknown. No quality values exist for individual bases; no much larger clone is one base distant.

The sequences come from CD4+ or CD8+ T cells sorted from blood, collected in a trial of the OX40 agonist ivuxolimab. The chain joins TRBV13 to TRBJ2-1; 10 nucleotides in the junction match TRBD2. This TCR was recovered from an adult with an advanced solid tumor such as melanoma, head and neck, liver or kidney cancer. CDR3 protein: CASSSRTSGNEQFF. The nucleotide sequence is given as TGTGCCAGCAGCTCCCGGACTAGCGGCAATGAGCAGTTCTTC.